The present entry profiles one T cell receptor beta chain with its context. The data belong to a study of blood T cell repertoires in COVID-19. The data were produced by immunoSEQ multiplex PCR, yet TCRdb's version contains in-frame clones alone and is incomplete. Of 150,000 to 200,000 clones in the sample, roughly 86% are singletons; the top ten hold less than 3%. The CDR3 length is 17 residues. This sequence originates from a woman aged 25 to 39 with active or convalescent COVID-19. J is TRBJ1-2 and V is TRBV21-1. TRBV21-1 is a recognized pseudogene. Material: peripheral blood. CDR3 sequence: CASSKPRRTQPNYGYTF. In nucleotides, the CDR3 is TGTGCCAGCAGCAAACCAAGGAGGACCCAGCCTAACTATGGCTACACCTTC.